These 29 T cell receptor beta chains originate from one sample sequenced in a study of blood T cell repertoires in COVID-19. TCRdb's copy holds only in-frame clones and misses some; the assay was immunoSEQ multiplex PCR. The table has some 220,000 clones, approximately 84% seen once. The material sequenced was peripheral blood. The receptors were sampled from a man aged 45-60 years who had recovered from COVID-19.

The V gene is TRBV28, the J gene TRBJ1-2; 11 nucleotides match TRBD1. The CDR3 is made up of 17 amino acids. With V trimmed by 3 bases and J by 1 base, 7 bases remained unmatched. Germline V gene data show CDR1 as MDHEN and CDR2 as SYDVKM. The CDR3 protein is CASSFPLGTGGNYGYTF. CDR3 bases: TGTGCCAGCAGTTTTCCTTTAGGGACAGGGGGTAACTATGGCTACACCTTC.

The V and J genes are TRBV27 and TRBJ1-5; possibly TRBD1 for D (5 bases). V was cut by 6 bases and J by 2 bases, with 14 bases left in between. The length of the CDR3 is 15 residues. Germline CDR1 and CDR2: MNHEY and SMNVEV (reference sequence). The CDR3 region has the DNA TGTGCCAGCAGCACCTTGGGGGGAGGCAATCAGCCCCAGCATTTT. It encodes CASSTLGGGNQPQHF.

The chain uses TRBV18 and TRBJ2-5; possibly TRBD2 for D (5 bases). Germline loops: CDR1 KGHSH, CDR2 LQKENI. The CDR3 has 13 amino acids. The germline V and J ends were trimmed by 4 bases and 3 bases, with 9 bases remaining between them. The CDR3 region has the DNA TGTGCCAGCTCACTCACGGGGAAAGAGACCCAGTACTTC. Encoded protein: CASSLTGKETQYF.

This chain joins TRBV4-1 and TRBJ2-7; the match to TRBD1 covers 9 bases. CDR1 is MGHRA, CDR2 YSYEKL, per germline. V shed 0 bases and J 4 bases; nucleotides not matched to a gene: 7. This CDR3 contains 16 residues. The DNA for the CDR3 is TGCGCCAGCAGCCAAGAACACAGGGGGCAGTCTTACGAGCAGTACTTC. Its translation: CASSQEHRGQSYEQYF.

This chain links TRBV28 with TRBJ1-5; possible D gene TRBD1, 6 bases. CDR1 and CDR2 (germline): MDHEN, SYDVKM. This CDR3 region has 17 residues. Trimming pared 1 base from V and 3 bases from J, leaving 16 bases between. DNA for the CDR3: TGTGCCAGCAGTTTATTCTTTTCAGGGGCCCTCAATCAGCCCCAGCATTTT. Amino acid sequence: CASSLFFSGALNQPQHF.

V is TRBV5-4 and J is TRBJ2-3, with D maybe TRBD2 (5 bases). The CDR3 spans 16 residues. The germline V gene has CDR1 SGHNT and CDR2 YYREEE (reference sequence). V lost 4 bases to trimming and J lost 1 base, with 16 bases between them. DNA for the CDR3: TGTGCCAGCAGCCTCCGGGCCCGAGCGGGCACAGATACGCAGTATTTT. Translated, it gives CASSLRARAGTDTQYF.

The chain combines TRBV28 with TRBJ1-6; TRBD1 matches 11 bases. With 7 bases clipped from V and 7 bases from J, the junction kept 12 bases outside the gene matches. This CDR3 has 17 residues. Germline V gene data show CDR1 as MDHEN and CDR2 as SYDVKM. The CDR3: CASTSPGQGASNSPLHF. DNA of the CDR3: TGTGCCAGCACCTCCCCCGGACAGGGGGCCAGCAATTCACCCCTCCACTTT.

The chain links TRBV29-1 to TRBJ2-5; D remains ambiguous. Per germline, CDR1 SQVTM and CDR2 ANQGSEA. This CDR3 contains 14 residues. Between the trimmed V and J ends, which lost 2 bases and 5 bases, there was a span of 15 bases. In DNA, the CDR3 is TGCAGCGTTGAATCAAGGCCAGCGAAGGAGACCCAGTACTTC. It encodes CSVESRPAKETQYF.

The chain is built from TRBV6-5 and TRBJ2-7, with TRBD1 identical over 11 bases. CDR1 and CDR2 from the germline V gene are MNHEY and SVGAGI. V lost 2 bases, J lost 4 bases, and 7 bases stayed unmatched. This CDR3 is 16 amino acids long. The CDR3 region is CASSYGTGGPPYEQYF. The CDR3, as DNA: TGTGCCAGCAGTTACGGGACAGGGGGACCTCCTTACGAGCAGTACTTC.

CDR3 DNA: TGCAGTGCTAGTAGCGGGAGGCTTCTAAGGTACGAGCAGTACTTC. Protein: CSASSGRLLRYEQYF. The rearrangement links TRBV20-1 to TRBJ2-7; 10 bases line up with TRBD2. CDR1 and CDR2 from the germline V gene are DFQATT and SNEGSKA (reference sequence). The CDR3 extends over 15 amino acids. V lost 3 bases and J lost 4; bases outside the gene matches: 9.

CDR3 in DNA: TGTGCCAGCAGCTTATCAAACGGAGGTAGTAATTCACCCCTCCACTTT. Amino acid sequence: CASSLSNGGSNSPLHF. This sequence joins TRBV7-8 and TRBJ1-6; D is ambiguous. The CDR3 is 16 amino acids. V lost 2 bases and J lost 6, with 14 bases in between. The germline gives CDR1 SGHVS, CDR2 FQNEAQ.

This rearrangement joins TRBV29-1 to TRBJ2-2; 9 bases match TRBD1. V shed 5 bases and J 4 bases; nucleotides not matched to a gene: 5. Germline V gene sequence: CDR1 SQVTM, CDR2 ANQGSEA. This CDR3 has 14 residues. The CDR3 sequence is CSVQDRGVTGELFF. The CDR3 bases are TGCAGCGTTCAGGACAGGGGCGTCACCGGGGAGCTGTTTTTT.

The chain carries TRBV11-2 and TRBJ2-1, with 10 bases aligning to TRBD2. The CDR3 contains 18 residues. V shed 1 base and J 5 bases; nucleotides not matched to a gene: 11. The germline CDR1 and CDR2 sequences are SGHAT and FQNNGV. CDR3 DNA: TGTGCCAGCAGCTTAGTAGGGGGAACTAGCGGGGCCAACAATGAGCAGTTCTTC. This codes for CASSLVGGTSGANNEQFF.

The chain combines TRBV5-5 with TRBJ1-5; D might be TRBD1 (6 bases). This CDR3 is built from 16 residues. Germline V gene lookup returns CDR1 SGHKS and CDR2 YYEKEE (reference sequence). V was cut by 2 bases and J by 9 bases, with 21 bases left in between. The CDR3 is CASSLTGQTVRGPQHF. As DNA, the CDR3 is TGTGCCAGCAGCTTAACAGGACAGACGGTCCGCGGGCCCCAGCATTTT. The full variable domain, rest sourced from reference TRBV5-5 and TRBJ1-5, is DAGVTQSPTHLIKTRGQQVTLRCSPISGHKSVSWYQQVLGQGPQFIFQYYEKEERGRGNFPDRFSARQFPNYSSELNVNALLLGDSALYLCASSLTGQTVRGPQHFGDGTRLSIL.

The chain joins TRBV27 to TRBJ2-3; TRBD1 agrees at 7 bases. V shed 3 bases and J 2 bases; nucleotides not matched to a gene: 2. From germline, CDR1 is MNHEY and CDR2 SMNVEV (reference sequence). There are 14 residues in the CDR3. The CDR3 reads CASSLTGYTDTQYF. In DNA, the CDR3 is TGTGCCAGCAGTTTGACAGGGTACACAGATACGCAGTATTTT.

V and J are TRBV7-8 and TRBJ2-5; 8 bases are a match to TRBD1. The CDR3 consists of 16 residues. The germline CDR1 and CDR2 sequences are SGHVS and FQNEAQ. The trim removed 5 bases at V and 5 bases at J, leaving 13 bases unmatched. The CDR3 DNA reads TGTGCCAGCAGCCTCGCCCCGTGGACAGGGACGGAGACCCAGTACTTC. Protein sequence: CASSLAPWTGTETQYF.

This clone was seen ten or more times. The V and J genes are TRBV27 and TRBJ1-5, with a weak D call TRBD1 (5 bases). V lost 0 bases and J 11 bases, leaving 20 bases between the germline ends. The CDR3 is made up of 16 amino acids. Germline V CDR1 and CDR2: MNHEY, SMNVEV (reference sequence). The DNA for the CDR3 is TGTGCCAGCAGTTTATCAGGGGCCCACTTGAGTTTGTCCCAGCATTTT. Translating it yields CASSLSGAHLSLSQHF.

The CDR3 sequence: CASSLVGGRNTEAFF. The CDR3 DNA is TGTGCCAGCAGCTTAGTGGGGGGGCGGAACACTGAAGCTTTCTTT. The J gene is TRBJ1-1, the V gene TRBV5-5; a weak D match, TRBD1 (6 bases). Trimming shortened V by 2 bases and J by 1 base, and 12 bases separated the two germline ends. CDR1 is SGHKS, CDR2 YYEKEE, per germline (reference sequence). This CDR3 contains 15 residues.

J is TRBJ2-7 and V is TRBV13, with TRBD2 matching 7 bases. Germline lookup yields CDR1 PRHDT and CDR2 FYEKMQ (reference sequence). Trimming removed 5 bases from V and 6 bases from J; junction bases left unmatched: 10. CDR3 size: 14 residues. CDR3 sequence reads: CASSRVGSGPEQYF. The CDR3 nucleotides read TGTGCCAGCAGCCGCGTTGGTAGCGGGCCCGAGCAGTACTTC. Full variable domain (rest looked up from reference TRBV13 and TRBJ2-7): AAGVIQSPRHLIKEKRETATLKCYPIPRHDTVYWYQQGPGQDPQFLISFYEKMQSDKGSIPDRFSAQQFSDYHSELNMSSLELGDSALYFCASSRVGSGPEQYFGPGTRLTVT.

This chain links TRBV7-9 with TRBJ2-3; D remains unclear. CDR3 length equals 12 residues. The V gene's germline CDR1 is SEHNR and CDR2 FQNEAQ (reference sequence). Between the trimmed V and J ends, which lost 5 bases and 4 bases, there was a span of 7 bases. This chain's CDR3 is CASSPSADTQYF. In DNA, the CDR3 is TGTGCCAGCAGCCCCTCCGCAGATACGCAGTATTTT.

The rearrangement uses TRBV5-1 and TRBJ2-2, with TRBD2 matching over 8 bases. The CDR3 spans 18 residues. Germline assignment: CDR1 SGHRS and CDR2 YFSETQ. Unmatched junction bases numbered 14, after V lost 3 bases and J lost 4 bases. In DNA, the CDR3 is TGCGCCAGCAGCTATAGCGGGATCTCGGGGACGGTCACCGGGGAGCTGTTTTTT. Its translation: CASSYSGISGTVTGELFF. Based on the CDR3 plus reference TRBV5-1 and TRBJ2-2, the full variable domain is KAGVTQTPRYLIKTRGQQVTLSCSPISGHRSVSWYQQTPGQGLQFLFEYFSETQRNKGNFPGRFSGRQFSNSRSEMNVSTLELGDSALYLCASSYSGISGTVTGELFFGEGSRLTVL.

CDR3 in amino acids: CASSQRQGAGSPLHF. CDR3 nucleotide sequence: TGTGCCAGCAGTCAGCGACAGGGGGCAGGGTCACCCCTCCACTTT. The chain has TRBV28 and TRBJ1-6; TRBD1 aligns across 10 bases. Per the germline V gene, CDR1 is MDHEN and CDR2 is SYDVKM. The CDR3 runs to 15 residues. The trim removed 5 bases at V and 10 bases at J, leaving 8 bases unmatched. Full variable domain (rest looked up from reference TRBV28 and TRBJ1-6): DVKVTQSSRYLVKRTGEKVFLECVQDMDHENMFWYRQDPGLGLRLIYFSYDVKMKEKGDIPEGYSVSREKKERFSLILESASTNQTSMYLCASSQRQGAGSPLHFGNGTRLTVT.

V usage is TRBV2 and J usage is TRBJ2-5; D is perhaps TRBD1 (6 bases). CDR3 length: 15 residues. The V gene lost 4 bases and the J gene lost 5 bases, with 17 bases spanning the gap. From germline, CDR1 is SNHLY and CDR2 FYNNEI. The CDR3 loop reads CASSVQGMIRETQYF. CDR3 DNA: TGTGCCAGCAGTGTACAGGGAATGATAAGGGAGACCCAGTACTTC.

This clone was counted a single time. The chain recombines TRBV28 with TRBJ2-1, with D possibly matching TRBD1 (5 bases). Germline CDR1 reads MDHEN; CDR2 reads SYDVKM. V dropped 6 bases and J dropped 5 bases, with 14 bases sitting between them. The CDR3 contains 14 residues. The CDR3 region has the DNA TGTGCCAGCAGCTATAGGGGCCGACACAATGAGCAGTTCTTC. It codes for CASSYRGRHNEQFF.

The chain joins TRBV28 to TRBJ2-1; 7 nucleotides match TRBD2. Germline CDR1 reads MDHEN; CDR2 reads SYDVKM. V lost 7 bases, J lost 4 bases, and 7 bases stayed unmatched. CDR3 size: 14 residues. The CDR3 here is CASNLLASYNEQFF. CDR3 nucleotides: TGTGCCAGCAACCTACTAGCGTCATACAATGAGCAGTTCTTC.

The CDR3 is CASSQHRDSNQPQHF. The CDR3 DNA is TGCGCCAGCAGCCAACACCGGGACAGTAATCAGCCCCAGCATTTT. The V gene is TRBV4-1, the J gene TRBJ1-5, with 7 bases lining up with TRBD1. The germline V gene encodes CDR1 MGHRA and CDR2 YSYEKL. This CDR3 spans 15 amino acids. Trimming at V came to 2 bases and at J to 4 bases, leaving 5 bases not matched to a gene.

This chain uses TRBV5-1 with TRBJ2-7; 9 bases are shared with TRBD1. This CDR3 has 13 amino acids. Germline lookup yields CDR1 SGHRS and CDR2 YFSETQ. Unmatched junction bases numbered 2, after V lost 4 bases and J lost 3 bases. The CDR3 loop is CASSGTGNYEQYF. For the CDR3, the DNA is TGCGCCAGCAGCGGGACAGGGAACTACGAGCAGTACTTC.

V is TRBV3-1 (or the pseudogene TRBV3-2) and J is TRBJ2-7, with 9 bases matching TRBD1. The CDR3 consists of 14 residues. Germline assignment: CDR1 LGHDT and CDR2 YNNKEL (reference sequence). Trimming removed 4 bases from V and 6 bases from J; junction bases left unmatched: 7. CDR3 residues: CASSLRDRVSEQYF. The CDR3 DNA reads TGTGCCAGCAGCCTTCGGGACAGGGTGTCCGAGCAGTACTTC.

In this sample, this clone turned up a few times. CDR3 coding DNA: TGTGCCAGCAGCTTACAGCAGGGGGGAGGTCAGACCGGGGAGCTGTTTTTT. As protein: CASSLQQGGGQTGELFF. V and J are TRBV11-2 and TRBJ2-2; tentatively, D is TRBD1 (7 bases). The germline V and J ends were trimmed by 2 bases and 5 bases, with 18 bases remaining between them. Per the germline V gene, CDR1 is SGHAT and CDR2 is FQNNGV. The CDR3 totals 17 residues.